Shown below are 12 T cell receptor beta chains from a single sample sequenced in a study of T cells in Graves' hyperthyroidism and ophthalmopathy. The source material, RNA transcripts, was used to amplify TCR beta CDR3 regions. TCR CDR3 underwent first-round RT-PCR with the HTBI primer set. TCRdb reprocessed the multiplex PCR reads via MiXCR and lists one record per CDR3 protein. The sample gives roughly 720,000 distinct CDR3 sequences, about 18% of which show up once; roughly 15% is in the top ten. Sequenced: blood. These receptors all stem from a man over 45 with Graves' hyperthyroidism.

This clonotype came up many times. J is TRBJ2-5 and V is TRBV3-1; 9 positions agree with TRBD1. The length of the CDR3 is 15 residues. J lost 6 bases, V lost 4 bases, and 9 bases had no gene match. The V gene's germline CDR1 is LGHDT and CDR2 YNNKEL (reference sequence). CDR3: CASSPSDRGFKTQYF. The CDR3 DNA is TGTGCCAGCAGCCCATCCGACAGGGGGTTCAAGACCCAGTACTTC.

This clonotype was seen many times. The chain is built from TRBV20-1 and TRBJ2-2; D is ambiguous. The V and J ends lost 2 bases and 1 base respectively, with 5 bases between them. Per germline, CDR1 DFQATT and CDR2 SNEGSKA (reference sequence). CDR3 length: 13 residues. As DNA, the CDR3 is TGCAGTGCTAGACCTAGGAACACCGGGGAGCTGTTTTTT. This sequence encodes CSARPRNTGELFF.

This clonotype was counted between two and nine times. This chain uses TRBV9 with TRBJ2-3; 10 bases are a match to TRBD1. The germline V gene has CDR1 SGDLS and CDR2 YYNGEE. The CDR3 is 16 amino acids. The trim removed 3 bases at V and 4 bases at J, leaving 8 bases unmatched. The CDR3 nucleotides are TGTGCCAGCAGCGCGGGGGGGACAGGGGTTGCAGATACGCAGTATTTT. Its protein product is CASSAGGTGVADTQYF.

This clonotype was seen repeatedly, ten times or more. The chain joins TRBV19 to TRBJ1-2; 11 nucleotides align to TRBD1. Losses at the gene ends were 5 bases for V and 7 bases for J; bases not matched to a gene: 6. The CDR3 is 14 amino acids. The germline CDR1 and CDR2 sequences are LNHDA and SQIVND (reference sequence). The CDR3 loop is CASSPDRGRVGYTF. In DNA, the CDR3 is TGTGCCAGTAGTCCGGACAGGGGGCGTGTTGGCTACACCTTC.

This clonotype came up many times. V and J are TRBV20-1 and TRBJ2-7; 8 bases fit TRBD1. The CDR3 has 13 residues. The junction had 6 bases not matched to a gene; V was cut back by 5 bases and J by 3 bases. The germline V gene encodes CDR1 DFQATT and CDR2 SNEGSKA (reference sequence). The CDR3 sequence is CSAADRGGYEQYF. CDR3 nucleotides: TGCAGTGCTGCCGACAGGGGAGGCTACGAGCAGTACTTC.

In this sample, this clonotype turned up many times. The chain recombines TRBV19 with TRBJ1-1, with 7 bases that match TRBD1. The junction had 7 bases not matched to a gene; V was cut back by 6 bases and J by 0 bases. This CDR3 contains 15 residues. Germline loops: CDR1 LNHDA, CDR2 SQIVND (reference sequence). CDR3 in DNA: TGTGCCAGTAGGGAATCGGGACAGTTGAACACTGAAGCTTTCTTT. It specifies CASRESGQLNTEAFF.

This clonotype was seen a few times. The chain employs TRBV13 and TRBJ2-2, with D perhaps assigned TRBD1 or TRBD2 (5 bases each). V was shortened by 5 bases and J by 6 bases, with 22 bases between the two germline ends. Germline V gene sequence: CDR1 PRHDT, CDR2 FYEKMQ (reference sequence). The CDR3 loop spans 17 amino acids. The CDR3 DNA follows: TGTGCCAGCAGCCACGTCGAGGGGCGGCTATTCTCCGGGGAGCTGTTTTTT. The encoded protein is CASSHVEGRLFSGELFF.

The chain carries TRBV5-6 and TRBJ1-1; a possible D gene is TRBD1 (5 bases). Germline V gene sequence: CDR1 SGHDT, CDR2 YYEEEE. The V and J ends lost 0 bases and 6 bases respectively, with 9 bases between them. The CDR3 has 13 amino acids. CDR3 nucleotide sequence: TGTGCCAGCAGCTTGGTTTTGGGACCTGAAGCTTTCTTT. This sequence encodes CASSLVLGPEAFF.

V and J are TRBV12-3 or TRBV12-4 and TRBJ2-2, with 13 positions matching TRBD2. CDR3 length: 15 residues. Losses at the gene ends were 8 bases for V and 8 bases for J; bases not matched to a gene: 8. The CDR3 DNA follows: TGTGCCAGCCCTCGGCTGACTAGCGGGAGGGGGGAGCTGTTTTTT. It codes for CASPRLTSGRGELFF.

The gene calls are TRBV7-2 and TRBJ2-2, with a possible D match to TRBD2 (6 bases). CDR1 SGHTA and CDR2 FQGNSA come from the germline V gene. Trimming removed 5 bases at V and 6 bases at J, with 22 bases between. There are 17 residues in the CDR3. CDR3 amino acids: CASSLVRAEASAGELFF. DNA for the CDR3: TGTGCCAGCAGCCTTGTTAGGGCAGAAGCTAGCGCCGGGGAGCTGTTTTTT.

As concerns this clonotype: This may stem from a read error, because a much larger clone lies one nucleotide away. V gene TRBV19 combines with J gene TRBJ2-3; D may match TRBD1 or TRBD2 (5 bases each). This CDR3 comprises 16 residues. Trimming removed 5 bases at V and 2 bases at J, with 17 bases between. The germline gives CDR1 LNHDA, CDR2 SQIVND (reference sequence). The CDR3 coding sequence is TGTGCCAGTAGTGGCAACCGGGACGGAGACACAGATACGCAGTATTTT. It is translated as CASSGNRDGDTDTQYF.

This clonotype was found many times. CDR3 sequence reads: CASTRTGSNEQFF. The DNA for the CDR3 is TGTGCCAGCACCCGGACAGGGTCAAATGAGCAGTTCTTC. The chain combines TRBV28 with TRBJ2-1, with 8 bases matching TRBD1. V was clipped by 7 bases and J by 7 bases; unmatched bases: 6. Germline CDR1 and CDR2: MDHEN and SYDVKM. The CDR3 loop spans 13 amino acids.